The clone carrying this T cell receptor (beta chain) was found a few times. Its antigen remains unidentified. The V gene end was trimmed by 1 base and the J gene end by 3 bases; junction bases not matched to a gene: 8. This CDR3 region has 16 residues. The source of the sample is a study of response to subunit inactivated influenza vaccine. Study results and caveats: Few additional T cells are recruited per seasonal influenza vaccination, authors suggested.

TCRdb fed the RT-PCR reads into MiXCR, producing one record per CDR3 protein. The sample includes around 750,000 distinct CDR3 sequences, less than 25% of them seen just once. The source material was PBMCs from blood, sampled roughly 5 days after vaccination. The TCR originated in a man aged 50 or older who received an inactivated influenza vaccine. The chain couples TRBV12-3 or TRBV12-4 to TRBJ1-2; 7 bases agree with TRBD1. The CDR3 here is CASSLGWRGLDYGYTF. The CDR3 DNA is TGTGCCAGCAGTTTAGGGTGGAGGGGGCTTGACTATGGCTACACCTTC.